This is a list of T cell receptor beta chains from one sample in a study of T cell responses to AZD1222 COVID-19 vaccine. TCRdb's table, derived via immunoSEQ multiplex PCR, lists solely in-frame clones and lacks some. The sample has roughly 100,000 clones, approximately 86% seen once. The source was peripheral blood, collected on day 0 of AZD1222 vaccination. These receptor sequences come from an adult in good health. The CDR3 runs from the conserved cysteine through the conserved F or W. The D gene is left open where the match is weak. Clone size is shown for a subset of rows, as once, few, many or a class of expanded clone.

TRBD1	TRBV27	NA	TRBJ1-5	CASSSGGTVQPQHF	TGTGCCAGCAGTTCAGGGGGGACAGTGCAGCCCCAGCATTTT
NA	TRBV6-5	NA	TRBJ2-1	CASSLRVGNAFF	TGTGCCAGCAGTCTCAGGGTGGGGAATGCGTTCTTC
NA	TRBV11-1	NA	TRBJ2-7	CASSGDTSYEQYF	TGTGCCAGCAGCGGGGACACCTCCTACGAGCAGTACTTC
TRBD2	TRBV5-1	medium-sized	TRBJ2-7	CASSLAGGRYEQYF	TGCGCCAGCAGCTTGGCCGGGGGGAGATACGAGCAGTACTTC
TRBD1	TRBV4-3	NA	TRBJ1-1	CASSSPGQANTEAFF	TGCGCCAGCAGCTCGCCGGGACAGGCGAACACTGAAGCTTTCTTT
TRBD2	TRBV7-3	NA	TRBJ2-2	CASSLGLAGTGELFF	TGTGCCAGCAGCTTAGGACTAGCGGGGACCGGGGAGCTGTTTTTT
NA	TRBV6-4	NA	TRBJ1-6	CASSWGLNSPLHF	TGTGCCAGCAGTTGGGGCTTAAATTCACCCCTCCACTTT
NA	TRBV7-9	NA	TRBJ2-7	CASSRPYEREEQYF	TGTGCCAGCAGCCGACCCTATGAAAGGGAAGAGCAGTACTTC
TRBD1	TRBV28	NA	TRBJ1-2	CALTTGGKSANYGYTF	TGTGCCCTTACAACAGGGGGAAAGTCAGCTAACTATGGCTACACCTTC
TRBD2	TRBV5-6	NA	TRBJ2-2	CASSSRTLAGGWTGELFF	TGTGCCAGCAGCTCCAGGACATTAGCGGGAGGGTGGACCGGGGAGCTGTTTTTT